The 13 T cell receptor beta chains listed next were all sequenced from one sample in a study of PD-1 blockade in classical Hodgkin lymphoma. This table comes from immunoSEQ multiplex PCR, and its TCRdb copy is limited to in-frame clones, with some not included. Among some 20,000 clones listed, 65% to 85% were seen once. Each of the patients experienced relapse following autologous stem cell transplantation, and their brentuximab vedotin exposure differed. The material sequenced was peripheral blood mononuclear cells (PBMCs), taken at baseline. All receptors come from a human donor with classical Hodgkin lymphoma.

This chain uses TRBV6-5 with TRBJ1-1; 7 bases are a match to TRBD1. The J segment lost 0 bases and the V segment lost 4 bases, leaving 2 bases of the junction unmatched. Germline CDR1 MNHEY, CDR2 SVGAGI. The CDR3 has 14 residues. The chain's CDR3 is CASSWDRVNTEAFF. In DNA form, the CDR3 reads TGTGCCAGCAGTTGGGACAGAGTGAACACTGAAGCTTTCTTT.

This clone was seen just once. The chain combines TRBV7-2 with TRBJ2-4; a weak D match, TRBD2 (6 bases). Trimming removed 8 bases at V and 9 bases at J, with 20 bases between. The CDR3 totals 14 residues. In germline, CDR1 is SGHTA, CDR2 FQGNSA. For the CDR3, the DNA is TGTGCCAGCGGGACGTCTGGGAGGTCAATCATTCAGTACTTC. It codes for CASGTSGRSIIQYF.

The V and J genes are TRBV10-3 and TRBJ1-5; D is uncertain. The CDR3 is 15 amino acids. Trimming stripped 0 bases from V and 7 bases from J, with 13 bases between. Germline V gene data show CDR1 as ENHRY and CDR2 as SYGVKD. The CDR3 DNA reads TGTGCCATCAGTGAGTCATCCGGGAGGTCCCAGCCCCAGCATTTT. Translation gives CAISESSGRSQPQHF.

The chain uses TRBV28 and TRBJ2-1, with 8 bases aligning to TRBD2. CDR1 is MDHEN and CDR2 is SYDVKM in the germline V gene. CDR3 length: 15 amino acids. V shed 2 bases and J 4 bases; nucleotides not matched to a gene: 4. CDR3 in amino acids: CASSLPGGPYNEQFF. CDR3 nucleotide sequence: TGTGCCAGCAGTTTACCGGGGGGGCCTTACAATGAGCAGTTCTTC.

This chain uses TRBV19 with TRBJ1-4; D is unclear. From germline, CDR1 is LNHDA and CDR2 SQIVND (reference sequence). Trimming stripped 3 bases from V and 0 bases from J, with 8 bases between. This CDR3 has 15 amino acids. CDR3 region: CASSMVVSTNEKLFF. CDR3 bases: TGTGCCAGTAGTATGGTGGTCTCAACTAATGAAAAACTGTTTTTT. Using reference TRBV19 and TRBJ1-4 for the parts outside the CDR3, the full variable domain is DGGITQSPKYLFRKEGQNVTLSCEQNLNHDAMYWYRQDPGQGLRLIYYSQIVNDFQKGDIAEGYSVSREKKESFPLTVTSAQKNPTAFYLCASSMVVSTNEKLFFGSGTQLSVL.

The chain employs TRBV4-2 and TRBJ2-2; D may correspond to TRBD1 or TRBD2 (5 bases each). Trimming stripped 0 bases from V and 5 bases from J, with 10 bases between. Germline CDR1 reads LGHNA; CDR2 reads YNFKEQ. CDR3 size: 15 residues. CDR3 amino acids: CASSQDLGVTGELFF. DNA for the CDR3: TGTGCCAGCAGCCAAGATTTGGGGGTGACCGGGGAGCTGTTTTTT.

The CDR3 region is CASSYSGTGRNSNQPQHF. The CDR3 DNA is TGTGCCAGCAGTTACTCCGGGACGGGGCGTAATAGCAATCAGCCCCAGCATTTT. The chain combines TRBV28 with TRBJ1-5; a weak D match, TRBD1 (5 bases). Per the germline V gene, CDR1 is MDHEN and CDR2 is SYDVKM. This CDR3 is built from 18 residues. Trimming removed 4 bases at V and 0 bases at J, with 19 bases between.

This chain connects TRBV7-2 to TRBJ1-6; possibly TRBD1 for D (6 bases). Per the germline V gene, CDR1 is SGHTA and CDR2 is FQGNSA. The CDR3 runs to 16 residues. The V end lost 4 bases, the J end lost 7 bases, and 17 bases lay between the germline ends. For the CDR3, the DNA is TGTGCCAGCAGCTCCCAGGGGTGGGACAAGAATTCACCCCTCCACTTT. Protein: CASSSQGWDKNSPLHF.

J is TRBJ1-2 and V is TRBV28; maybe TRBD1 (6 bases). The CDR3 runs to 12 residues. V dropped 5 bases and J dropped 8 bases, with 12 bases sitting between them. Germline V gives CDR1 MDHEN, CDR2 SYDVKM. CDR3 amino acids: CASSPQGYGYTF. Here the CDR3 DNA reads TGTGCCAGCAGTCCACAGGGATACGGCTACACCTTC.

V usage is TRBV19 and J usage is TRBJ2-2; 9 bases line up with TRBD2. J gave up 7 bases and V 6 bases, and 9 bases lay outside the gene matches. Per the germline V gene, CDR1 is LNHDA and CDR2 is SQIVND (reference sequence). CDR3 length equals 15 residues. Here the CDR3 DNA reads TGTGCCAGTAGCCTCGGACTAGCGCCTTACGGGGAGCTGTTTTTT. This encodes CASSLGLAPYGELFF.

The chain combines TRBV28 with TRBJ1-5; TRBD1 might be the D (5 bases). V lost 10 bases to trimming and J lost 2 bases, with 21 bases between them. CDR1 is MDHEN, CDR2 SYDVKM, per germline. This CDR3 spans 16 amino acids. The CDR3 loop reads CATTGGGWTGNQPQHF. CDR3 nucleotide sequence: TGTGCCACCACCGGGGGGGGTTGGACTGGCAATCAGCCCCAGCATTTT. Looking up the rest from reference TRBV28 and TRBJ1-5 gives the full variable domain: DVKVTQSSRYLVKRTGEKVFLECVQDMDHENMFWYRQDPGLGLRLIYFSYDVKMKEKGDIPEGYSVSREKKERFSLILESASTNQTSMYLCATTGGGWTGNQPQHFGDGTRLSIL.

The CDR3 DNA follows: TGTGCCAGCACCGGGACAGGCCCGAACACTGAAGCTTTCTTT. It yields the protein CASTGTGPNTEAFF. The chain uses TRBV6-6 and TRBJ1-1; 8 nucleotides line up with TRBD1. Germline V gene lookup returns CDR1 MNHNY and CDR2 SVGAGI (reference sequence). CDR3 length: 14 amino acids. The J segment lost 1 base and the V segment lost 7 bases, leaving 5 bases of the junction unmatched.

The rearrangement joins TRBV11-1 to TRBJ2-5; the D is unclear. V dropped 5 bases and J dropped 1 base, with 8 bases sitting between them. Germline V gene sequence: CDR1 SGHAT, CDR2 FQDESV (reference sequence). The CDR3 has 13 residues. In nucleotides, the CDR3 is TGTGCCAGCAGCCGAGGAAGCCAAGAGACCCAGTACTTC. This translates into CASSRGSQETQYF.